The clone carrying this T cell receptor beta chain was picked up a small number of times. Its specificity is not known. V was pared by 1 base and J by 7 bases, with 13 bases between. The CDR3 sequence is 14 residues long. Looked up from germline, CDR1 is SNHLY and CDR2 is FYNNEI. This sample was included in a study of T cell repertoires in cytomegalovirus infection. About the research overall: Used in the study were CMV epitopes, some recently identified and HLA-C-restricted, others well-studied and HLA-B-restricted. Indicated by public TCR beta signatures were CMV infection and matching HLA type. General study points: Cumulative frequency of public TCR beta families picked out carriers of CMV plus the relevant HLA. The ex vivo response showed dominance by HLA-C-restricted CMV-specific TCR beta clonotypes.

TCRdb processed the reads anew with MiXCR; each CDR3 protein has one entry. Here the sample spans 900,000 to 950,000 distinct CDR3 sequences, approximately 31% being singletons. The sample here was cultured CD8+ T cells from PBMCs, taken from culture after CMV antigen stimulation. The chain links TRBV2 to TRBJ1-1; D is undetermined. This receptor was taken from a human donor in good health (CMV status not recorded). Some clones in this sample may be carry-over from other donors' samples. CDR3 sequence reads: CASSEVDGRGEAFF. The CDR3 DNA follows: TGTGCCAGCAGTGAAGTGGATGGGCGGGGTGAAGCTTTCTTT.